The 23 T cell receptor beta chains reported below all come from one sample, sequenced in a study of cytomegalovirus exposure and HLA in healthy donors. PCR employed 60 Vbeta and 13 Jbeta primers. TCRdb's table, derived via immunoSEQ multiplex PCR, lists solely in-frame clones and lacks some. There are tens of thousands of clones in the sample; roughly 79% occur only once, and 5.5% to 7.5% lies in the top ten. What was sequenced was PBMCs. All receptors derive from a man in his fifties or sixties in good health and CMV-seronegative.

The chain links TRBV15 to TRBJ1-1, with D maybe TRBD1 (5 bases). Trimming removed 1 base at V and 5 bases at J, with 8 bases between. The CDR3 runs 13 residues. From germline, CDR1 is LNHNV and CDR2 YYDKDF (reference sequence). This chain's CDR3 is CATSRGGGTEAFF. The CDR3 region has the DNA TGTGCCACCAGCAGAGGGGGGGGTACTGAAGCTTTCTTT.

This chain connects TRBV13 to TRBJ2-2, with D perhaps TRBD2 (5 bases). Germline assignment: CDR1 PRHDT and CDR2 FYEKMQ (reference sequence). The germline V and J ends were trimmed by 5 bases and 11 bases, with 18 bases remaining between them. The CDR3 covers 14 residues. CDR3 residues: CASSPYGTGTELFF. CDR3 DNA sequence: TGTGCCAGCAGCCCGTACGGTACGGGAACAGAGCTGTTTTTT.

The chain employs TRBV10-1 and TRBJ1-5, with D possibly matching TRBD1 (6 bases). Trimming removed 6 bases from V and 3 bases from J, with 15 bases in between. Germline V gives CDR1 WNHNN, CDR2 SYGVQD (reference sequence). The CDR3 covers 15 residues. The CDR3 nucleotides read TGCGCCAGCAGAGGACGGACAGACCACAATCAGCCCCAGCATTTT. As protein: CASRGRTDHNQPQHF.

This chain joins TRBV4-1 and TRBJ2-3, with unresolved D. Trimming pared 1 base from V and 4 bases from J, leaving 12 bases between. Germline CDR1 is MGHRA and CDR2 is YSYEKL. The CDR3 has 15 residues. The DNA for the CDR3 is TGCGCCAGCAGCCAAGGCCCTAGATGGGCAGATACGCAGTATTTT. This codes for CASSQGPRWADTQYF.

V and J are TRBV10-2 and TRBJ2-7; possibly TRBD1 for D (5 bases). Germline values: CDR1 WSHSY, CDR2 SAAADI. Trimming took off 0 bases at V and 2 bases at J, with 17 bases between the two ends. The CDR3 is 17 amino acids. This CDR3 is CASSESRGWGSTYEQYF. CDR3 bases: TGCGCCAGCAGTGAGTCAAGGGGATGGGGCAGTACCTACGAGCAGTACTTC.

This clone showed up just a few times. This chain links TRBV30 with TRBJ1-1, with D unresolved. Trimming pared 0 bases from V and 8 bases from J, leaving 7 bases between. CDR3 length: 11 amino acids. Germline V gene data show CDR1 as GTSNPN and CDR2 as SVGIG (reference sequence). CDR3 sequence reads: CAWSVFQEAFF. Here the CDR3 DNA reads TGTGCCTGGAGTGTATTCCAAGAAGCTTTCTTT.

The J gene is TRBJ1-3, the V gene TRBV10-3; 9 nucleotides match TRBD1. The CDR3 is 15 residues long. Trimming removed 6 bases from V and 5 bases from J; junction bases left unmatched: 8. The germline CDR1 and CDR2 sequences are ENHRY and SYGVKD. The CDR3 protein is CAIRKDGQGRNTIYF. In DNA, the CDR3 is TGTGCCATCAGGAAAGACGGACAGGGGAGAAACACCATATATTTT.

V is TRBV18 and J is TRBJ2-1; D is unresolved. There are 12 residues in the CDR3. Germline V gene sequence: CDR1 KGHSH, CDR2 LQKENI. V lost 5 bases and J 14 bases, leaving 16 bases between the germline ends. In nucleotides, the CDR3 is TGTGCCAGCTCATCTCCGGGTTTCCAAGAGTTCTTC. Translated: CASSSPGFQEFF.

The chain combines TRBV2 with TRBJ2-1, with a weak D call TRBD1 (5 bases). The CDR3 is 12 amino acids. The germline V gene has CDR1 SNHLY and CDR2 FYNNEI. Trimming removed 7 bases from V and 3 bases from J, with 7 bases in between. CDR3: CASNTGYNEQFF. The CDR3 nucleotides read TGTGCCAGCAATACAGGCTACAATGAGCAGTTCTTC.

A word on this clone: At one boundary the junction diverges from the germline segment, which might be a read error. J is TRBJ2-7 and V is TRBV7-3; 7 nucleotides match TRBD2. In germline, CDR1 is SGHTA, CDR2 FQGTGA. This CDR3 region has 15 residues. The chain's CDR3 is CASSLIGARSGALIF. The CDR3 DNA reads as TGTGCCAGCAGCTTAATCGGGGCTCGGAGCGGGGCGCTGATTTTC. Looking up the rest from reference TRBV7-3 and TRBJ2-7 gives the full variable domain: GAGVSQTPSNKVTEKGKYVELRCDPISGHTALYWYRQSLGQGPEFLIYFQGTGAADDSGLPNDRFFAVRPEGSVSTLKIQRTERGDSAVYLCASSLIGARSGALIFGPGTRLTVT.

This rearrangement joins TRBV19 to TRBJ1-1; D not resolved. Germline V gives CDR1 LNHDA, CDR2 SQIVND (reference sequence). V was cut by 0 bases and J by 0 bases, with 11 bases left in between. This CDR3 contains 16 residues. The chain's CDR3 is CASSIEEGNLNTEAFF. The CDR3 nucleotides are TGTGCCAGTAGTATAGAAGAGGGCAACCTGAACACTGAAGCTTTCTTT.

DNA of the CDR3: TGTGCCAGCAGCCGCGGGACAGGGGTCCTCGAGCAGTACTTC. Translated: CASSRGTGVLEQYF. The chain links TRBV6-5 to TRBJ2-5; TRBD1 matches at 10 bases. The closer fit of TRBJ2-7 to the DNA end suggests the J call may be wrong. The CDR3 is 14 residues long. The germline V gene encodes CDR1 MNHEY and CDR2 SVGAGI.

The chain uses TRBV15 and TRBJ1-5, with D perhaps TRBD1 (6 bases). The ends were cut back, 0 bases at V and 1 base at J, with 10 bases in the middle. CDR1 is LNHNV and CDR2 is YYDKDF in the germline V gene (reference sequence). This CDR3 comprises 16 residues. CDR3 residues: CATSRDRGASNQPQHF. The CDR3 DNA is TGTGCCACCAGCAGAGATCGGGGGGCAAGCAATCAGCCCCAGCATTTT.

The CDR3 nucleotides read TGTGCCAGCTCACCAGAGGATCGGGCTGAAGCTTTCTTT. The encoded protein is CASSPEDRAEAFF. The chain has TRBV18 and TRBJ1-1; no firm D call. Deletions cut 2 bases from V and 6 bases from J, with 10 bases between. This CDR3 spans 13 amino acids. Germline-derived CDR1 and CDR2 are KGHSH and LQKENI.

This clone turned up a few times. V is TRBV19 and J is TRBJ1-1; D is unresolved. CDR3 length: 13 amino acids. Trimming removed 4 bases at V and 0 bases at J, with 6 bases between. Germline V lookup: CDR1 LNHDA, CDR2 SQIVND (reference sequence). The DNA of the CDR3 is TGTGCCAGTAGTAGGCGGGTGAACACTGAAGCTTTCTTT. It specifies CASSRRVNTEAFF.

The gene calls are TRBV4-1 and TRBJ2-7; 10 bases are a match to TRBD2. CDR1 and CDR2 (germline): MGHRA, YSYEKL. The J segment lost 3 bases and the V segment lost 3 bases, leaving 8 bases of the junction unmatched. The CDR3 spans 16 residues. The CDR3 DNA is TGCGCCAGCAGCCAGTCCACTAGCGGGACCCTCTACGAGCAGTACTTC. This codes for CASSQSTSGTLYEQYF.

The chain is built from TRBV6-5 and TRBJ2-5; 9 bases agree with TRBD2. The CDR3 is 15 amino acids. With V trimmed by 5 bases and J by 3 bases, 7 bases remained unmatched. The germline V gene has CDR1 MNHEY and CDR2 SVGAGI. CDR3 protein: CASSRGSGGKETQYF. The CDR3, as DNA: TGTGCCAGCAGTAGGGGTAGCGGGGGAAAAGAGACCCAGTACTTC.

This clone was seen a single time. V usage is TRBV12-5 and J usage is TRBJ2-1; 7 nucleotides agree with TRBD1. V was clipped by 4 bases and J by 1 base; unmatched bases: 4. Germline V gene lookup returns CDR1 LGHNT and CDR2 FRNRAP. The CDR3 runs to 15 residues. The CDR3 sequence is CASGSPQGSYNEQFF. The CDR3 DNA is TGTGCTAGTGGTTCCCCACAGGGGTCCTACAATGAGCAGTTCTTC.

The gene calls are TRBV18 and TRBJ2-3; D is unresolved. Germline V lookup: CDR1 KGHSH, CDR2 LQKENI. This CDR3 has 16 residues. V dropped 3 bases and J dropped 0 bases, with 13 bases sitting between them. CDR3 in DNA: TGTGCCAGCTCACCCGATACAGCTCTTAGCACAGATACGCAGTATTTT. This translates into CASSPDTALSTDTQYF.

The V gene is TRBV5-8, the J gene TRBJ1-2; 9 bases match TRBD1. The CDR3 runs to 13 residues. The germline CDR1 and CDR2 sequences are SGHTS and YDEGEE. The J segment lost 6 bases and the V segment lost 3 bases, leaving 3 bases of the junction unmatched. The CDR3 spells CASSWDRADGYTF. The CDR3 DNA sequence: TGTGCCAGCAGCTGGGACAGGGCTGATGGCTACACCTTC.

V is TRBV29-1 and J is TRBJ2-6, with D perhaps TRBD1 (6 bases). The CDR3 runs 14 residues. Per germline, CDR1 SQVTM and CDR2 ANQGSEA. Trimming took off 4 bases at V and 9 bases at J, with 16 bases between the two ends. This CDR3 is CSVGRGQLYNVLTF. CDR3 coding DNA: TGCAGCGTTGGAAGAGGACAGTTATACAACGTCCTGACTTTC.

CDR3 protein: CASSTGGGYEQYF. CDR3 sequence (DNA): TGCGCCAGCAGCACTGGGGGGGGCTACGAGCAGTACTTC. This chain uses TRBV5-1 with TRBJ2-7; TRBD2 matches at 7 bases. V lost 4 bases to trimming and J lost 3 bases; unmatched junction nucleotides: 4. The CDR3 loop spans 13 amino acids. Germline V gene sequence: CDR1 SGHRS, CDR2 YFSETQ.

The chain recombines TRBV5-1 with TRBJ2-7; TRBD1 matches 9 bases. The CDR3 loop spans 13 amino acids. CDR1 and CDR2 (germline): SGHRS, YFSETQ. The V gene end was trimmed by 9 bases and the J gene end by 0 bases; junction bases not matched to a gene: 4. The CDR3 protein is CATSTGGSYEQYF. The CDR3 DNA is TGCGCCACCTCGACAGGGGGCTCCTACGAGCAGTACTTC.